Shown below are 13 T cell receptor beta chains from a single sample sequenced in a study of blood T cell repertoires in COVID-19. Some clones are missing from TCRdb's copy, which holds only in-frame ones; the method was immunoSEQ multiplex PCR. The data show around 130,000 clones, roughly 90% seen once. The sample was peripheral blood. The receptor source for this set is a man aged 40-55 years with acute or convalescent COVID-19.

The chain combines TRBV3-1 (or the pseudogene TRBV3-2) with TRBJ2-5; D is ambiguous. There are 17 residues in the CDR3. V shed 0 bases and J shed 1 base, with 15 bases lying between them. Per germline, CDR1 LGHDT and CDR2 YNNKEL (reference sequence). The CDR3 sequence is CASSQEWSKPSQETQYF. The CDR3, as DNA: TGTGCCAGCAGCCAAGAATGGTCTAAACCGAGCCAAGAGACCCAGTACTTC.

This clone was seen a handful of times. The CDR3 sequence is CASSVSAGGPNEQFF. CDR3 DNA: TGTGCCAGCAGTGTCTCGGCGGGGGGGCCGAATGAGCAGTTCTTC. V gene TRBV6-4 combines with J gene TRBJ2-1; TRBD2 agrees at 9 bases. Germline CDR1 is MRHNA and CDR2 is SNTAGT. This CDR3 comprises 15 residues. The V gene end was trimmed by 4 bases and the J gene end by 7 bases; junction bases not matched to a gene: 8.

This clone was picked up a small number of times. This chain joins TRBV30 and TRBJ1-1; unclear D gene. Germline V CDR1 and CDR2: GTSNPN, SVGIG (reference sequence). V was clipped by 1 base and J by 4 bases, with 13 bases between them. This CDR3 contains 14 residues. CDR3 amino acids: CAWSGLRWVTEAFF. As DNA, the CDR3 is TGTGCCTGGAGTGGACTCCGGTGGGTCACTGAAGCTTTCTTT.

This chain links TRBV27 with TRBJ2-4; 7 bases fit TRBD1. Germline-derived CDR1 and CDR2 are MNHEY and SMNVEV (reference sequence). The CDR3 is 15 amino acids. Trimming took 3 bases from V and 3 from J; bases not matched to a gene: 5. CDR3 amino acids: CASSLRGLVKNIQYF. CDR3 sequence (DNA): TGTGCCAGCAGTTTGAGGGGGCTGGTCAAAAACATTCAGTACTTC.

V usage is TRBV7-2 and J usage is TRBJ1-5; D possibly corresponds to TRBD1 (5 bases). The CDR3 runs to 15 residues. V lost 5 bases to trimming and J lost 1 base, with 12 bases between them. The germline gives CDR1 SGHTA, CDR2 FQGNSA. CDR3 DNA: TGTGCCAGCAGCCCGCGTGGGGGGAGCAATCAGCCCCAGCATTTT. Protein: CASSPRGGSNQPQHF.

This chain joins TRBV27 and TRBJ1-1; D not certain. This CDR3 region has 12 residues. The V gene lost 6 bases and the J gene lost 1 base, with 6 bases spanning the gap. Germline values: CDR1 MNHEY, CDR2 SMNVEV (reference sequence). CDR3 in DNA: TGTGCCAGCAGGACTGCGAACACTGAAGCTTTCTTT. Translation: CASRTANTEAFF.

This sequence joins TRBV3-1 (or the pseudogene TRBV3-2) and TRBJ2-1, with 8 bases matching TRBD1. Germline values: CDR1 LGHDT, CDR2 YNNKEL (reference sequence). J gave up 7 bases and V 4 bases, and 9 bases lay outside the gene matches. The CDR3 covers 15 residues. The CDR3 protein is CASSRRTGKVNEQFF. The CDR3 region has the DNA TGTGCCAGCAGCCGCCGGACAGGGAAGGTAAATGAGCAGTTCTTC.

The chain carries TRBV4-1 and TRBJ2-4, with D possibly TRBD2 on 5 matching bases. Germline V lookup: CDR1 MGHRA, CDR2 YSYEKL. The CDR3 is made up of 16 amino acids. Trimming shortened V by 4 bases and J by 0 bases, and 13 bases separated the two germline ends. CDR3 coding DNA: TGCGCCAGCAGCCTTACCTCGGGGTTAGCCAAAAACATTCAGTACTTC. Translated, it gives CASSLTSGLAKNIQYF.

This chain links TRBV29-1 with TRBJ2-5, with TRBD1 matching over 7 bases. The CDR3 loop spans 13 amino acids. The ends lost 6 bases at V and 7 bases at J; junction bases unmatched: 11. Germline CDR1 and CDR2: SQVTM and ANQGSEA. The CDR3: CSVGRQGDGTQYF. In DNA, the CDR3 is TGCAGCGTCGGAAGACAGGGTGATGGGACCCAGTACTTC.

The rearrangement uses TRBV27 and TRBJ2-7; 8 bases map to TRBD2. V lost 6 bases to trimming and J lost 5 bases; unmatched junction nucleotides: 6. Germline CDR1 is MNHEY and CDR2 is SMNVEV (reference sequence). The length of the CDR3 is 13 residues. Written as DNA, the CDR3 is TGTGCCAGCAGGGGGGGACTAGGCGACGAGCAGTACTTC. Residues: CASRGGLGDEQYF.

This CDR3 is CAISESPAGQETQYF. CDR3 bases: TGTGCCATCAGTGAGTCCCCAGCGGGGCAAGAGACCCAGTACTTC. The chain joins TRBV10-3 to TRBJ2-5; 7 bases are shared with TRBD2. Trimming at V came to 0 bases and at J to 2 bases, leaving 3 bases not matched to a gene. This CDR3 comprises 15 residues. Germline V gives CDR1 ENHRY, CDR2 SYGVKD.

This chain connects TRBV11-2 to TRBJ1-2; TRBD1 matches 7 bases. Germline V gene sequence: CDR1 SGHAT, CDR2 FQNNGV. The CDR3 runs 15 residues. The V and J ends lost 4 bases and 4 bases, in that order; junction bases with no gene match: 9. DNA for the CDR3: TGTGCCAGCAGCTCACCCGGGACAGCTTTCTATGGCTACACCTTC. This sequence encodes CASSSPGTAFYGYTF.

The CDR3 DNA is TGTGCCAGTGTTGCGTCAGGAACTAGCAATCAGCCCCAGCATTTT. It yields the protein CASVASGTSNQPQHF. This sequence joins TRBV19 and TRBJ1-5; D ambiguous. V gave up 8 bases and J gave up 0 bases, with 14 bases separating them. In germline, CDR1 is LNHDA, CDR2 SQIVND (reference sequence). This CDR3 has 15 residues.